The subject of this entry is one T cell receptor beta chain. The table came from immunoSEQ multiplex PCR; TCRdb's copy has only in-frame clones and leaves some out. The sample lists some 270,000 clones, about 87% seen once, with 2.5% to 4% in the top ten. Adults between roughly 18 and 89 years of age took part from about two dozen US areas. Membership in each cohort depended on participant-reported clinical history. This specimen belongs to a study of blood T cell repertoires in COVID-19. With V trimmed by 4 bases and J by 7 bases, 7 bases remained unmatched. The CDR3 spans 15 residues. Germline V gives CDR1 SGHDN, CDR2 FVKESK.

The sequence derives from a woman in her forties who had been exposed to COVID-19. The sample consisted of PBMCs or T cells enriched from blood (not recorded which). This chain joins TRBV14 and TRBJ1-4; 9 bases align to TRBD1. The CDR3 loop reads CASSLQGAGGEKLFF. As DNA, the CDR3 is TGTGCCAGCAGCCTACAGGGGGCTGGGGGTGAAAAACTGTTTTTT.